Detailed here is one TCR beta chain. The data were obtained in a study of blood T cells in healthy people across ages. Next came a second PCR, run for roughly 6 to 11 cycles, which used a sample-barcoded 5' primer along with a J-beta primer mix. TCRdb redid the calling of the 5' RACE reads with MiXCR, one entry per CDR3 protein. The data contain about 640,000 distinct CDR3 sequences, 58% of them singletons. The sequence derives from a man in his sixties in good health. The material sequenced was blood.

The CDR3 is CASSGEGQGNGYTF. As DNA, the CDR3 is TGCGCCAGCAGCGGCGAGGGACAGGGGAATGGCTACACCTTC. This rearrangement joins TRBV5-1 to TRBJ1-2, with 10 nucleotides matching TRBD1. J was trimmed by 6 bases and V by 4 bases; bases with no gene match: 6. Germline V gene data show CDR1 as SGHRS and CDR2 as YFSETQ. The CDR3 contains 14 residues.